These 24 T cell receptor beta chains originate from one sample sequenced in a study of blood T cell repertoires in COVID-19. Data came from immunoSEQ multiplex PCR; TCRdb stores just in-frame clones and leaves some out. The data contain roughly 200,000 clones, 80% to 90% of them singletons. Sequencing was done on a sample of peripheral blood. The receptors stem from a man in his fifties or sixties who had recovered from COVID-19.

Here the CDR3 reads CASTSLDFRENTEAFF. For the CDR3, the DNA is TGTGCCAGCACCTCCCTAGACTTCAGGGAGAACACTGAAGCTTTCTTT. The chain has TRBV27 and TRBJ1-1; TRBD1 might be the D (5 bases). CDR1 is MNHEY, CDR2 SMNVEV, per germline (reference sequence). Trimming stripped 7 bases from V and 1 base from J, with 19 bases between. This CDR3 spans 16 amino acids.

The CDR3 nucleotides are TGTGCCAGCAGTTTGTTGGCTAGCGGGTCAGAGACCCAGTACTTC. This translates into CASSLLASGSETQYF. The chain uses TRBV27 and TRBJ2-5, with 8 bases matching TRBD2. The CDR3 totals 15 residues. J lost 4 bases, V lost 3 bases, and 7 bases had no gene match. Per germline, CDR1 MNHEY and CDR2 SMNVEV (reference sequence).

The chain has TRBV19 and TRBJ1-5; the match to TRBD1 covers 12 bases. The CDR3 runs 15 residues. With V trimmed by 2 bases and J by 6 bases, 2 bases remained unmatched. Per the germline V gene, CDR1 is LNHDA and CDR2 is SQIVND (reference sequence). Written as DNA, the CDR3 is TGTGCCAGTAGTATATGGGGACAGGGGGCTCAGCCCCAGCATTTT. It codes for CASSIWGQGAQPQHF.

This chain connects TRBV7-9 to TRBJ2-2; D uncertain. Germline V lookup: CDR1 SEHNR, CDR2 FQNEAQ (reference sequence). The CDR3 sequence is 13 residues long. With 8 bases removed from V and 4 bases from J, the gap between germline ends came to 11 bases. CDR3 coding DNA: TGTGCCAGCGTCCTACTCGGCACCGGGGAGCTGTTTTTT. It encodes CASVLLGTGELFF.

The chain employs TRBV6-1 and TRBJ2-1; 10 bases match TRBD2. Looked up from germline, CDR1 is MNHNS and CDR2 is SASEGT. With V trimmed by 2 bases and J by 8 bases, 9 bases remained unmatched. CDR3 length: 16 amino acids. Written as DNA, the CDR3 is TGTGCCAGCAGTGAACTGGTAGCGGGAGGTAACGATGAGCAGTTCTTC. Translated: CASSELVAGGNDEQFF.

The chain carries TRBV4-3 and TRBJ1-4, with D possibly TRBD1 on 5 matching bases. The germline V gene encodes CDR1 LGHNA and CDR2 YSLEER. This CDR3 region has 14 residues. With 3 bases removed from V and 8 bases from J, the gap between germline ends came to 13 bases. The DNA for the CDR3 is TGCGCCAGCAGCCACGGGCAGGGAGGAGAAAAACTGTTTTTT. Translating gives CASSHGQGGEKLFF.

This clone occurred a few times. The V and J genes are TRBV18 and TRBJ2-3; D ambiguous. This CDR3 contains 15 residues. The V and J ends lost 0 bases and 5 bases respectively, with 12 bases between them. Germline V gene lookup returns CDR1 KGHSH and CDR2 LQKENI. CDR3 in amino acids: CASSPPNHDKDTQYF. Here the CDR3 DNA reads TGTGCCAGCTCACCACCTAATCACGACAAAGATACGCAGTATTTT.

The rearrangement joins TRBV19 to TRBJ1-2, with D uncertain. The length of the CDR3 is 13 residues. The V gene's germline CDR1 is LNHDA and CDR2 SQIVND (reference sequence). Trimming took 2 bases from V and 6 from J, leaving 10 bases between them. The CDR3 spells CASSILGGDGYTF. Here the CDR3 DNA reads TGTGCCAGTAGTATACTCGGAGGCGATGGCTACACCTTC.

The chain recombines TRBV9 with TRBJ2-1, with 10 bases that match TRBD1. Germline CDR1 is SGDLS and CDR2 is YYNGEE. Unmatched junction bases numbered 3, after V lost 1 base and J lost 5 bases. This CDR3 has 15 amino acids. CDR3 DNA sequence: TGTGCCAGCAGCGTATCCGGGACAGGGGACAATGAGCAGTTCTTC. The encoded protein is CASSVSGTGDNEQFF. The full variable domain, in which reference TRBV9 and TRBJ2-1 provide the parts outside the CDR3, is DSGVTQTPKHLITATGQRVTLRCSPRSGDLSVYWYQQSLDQGLQFLIQYYNGEERAKGNILERFSAQQFPDLHSELNLSSLELGDSALYFCASSVSGTGDNEQFFGPGTRLTVL.

The gene calls are TRBV9 and TRBJ1-1, with D perhaps TRBD1 (5 bases). The CDR3 length is 12 residues. Trimming left V 6 bases short and J 6 bases short, with 12 bases between. Germline assignment: CDR1 SGDLS and CDR2 YYNGEE. In nucleotides, the CDR3 is TGTGCCAGCAAATCCGACAGAGCTGAAGCTTTCTTT. Translating it yields CASKSDRAEAFF.

The genes are TRBV12-5 and TRBJ1-4; 9 bases align to TRBD1. The CDR3 sequence is 14 residues long. J was trimmed by 4 bases and V by 7 bases; bases with no gene match: 4. Per germline, CDR1 LGHNT and CDR2 FRNRAP. As DNA, the CDR3 is TGTGCTAGTGCCGGGACAGGGCATAATGAAAAACTGTTTTTT. It translates to CASAGTGHNEKLFF.

The J gene is TRBJ2-2, the V gene TRBV5-1; maybe TRBD1 (5 bases). The V gene lost 7 bases and the J gene lost 3 bases, with 10 bases spanning the gap. Germline CDR1 is SGHRS and CDR2 is YFSETQ. This CDR3 spans 13 amino acids. CDR3 region: CASGRGDTGELFF. Written as DNA, the CDR3 is TGCGCCAGCGGAAGGGGCGACACCGGGGAGCTGTTTTTT.

This clone was seen once. J is TRBJ1-2 and V is TRBV6-1; tentatively, D is TRBD1 (5 bases). The CDR3 runs 14 residues. Germline V gene data show CDR1 as MNHNS and CDR2 as SASEGT. Trimming stripped 1 base from V and 5 bases from J, with 11 bases between. CDR3 amino acids: CASSEGQGWYGYTF. DNA for the CDR3: TGTGCCAGCAGTGAAGGGCAGGGATGGTATGGCTACACCTTC.

The chain carries TRBV7-3 and TRBJ1-5; TRBD1 matches at 7 bases. Germline V gene data show CDR1 as SGHTA and CDR2 as FQGTGA. CDR3 length equals 13 residues. Trimming at V came to 5 bases and at J to 5 bases, leaving 3 bases not matched to a gene. This CDR3 is CASSEGAYQPQHF. The CDR3 DNA sequence: TGTGCCAGCAGCGAGGGGGCTTATCAGCCCCAGCATTTT.

The genes are TRBV9 and TRBJ2-3, with 8 positions matching TRBD1. V was pared by 0 bases and J by 3 bases, with 3 bases of the junction left unmatched. The germline V gene has CDR1 SGDLS and CDR2 YYNGEE. CDR3 length: 15 amino acids. The CDR3 region has the DNA TGTGCCAGCAGCGTAGGGACAGGGTTAACAGATACGCAGTATTTT. Protein sequence: CASSVGTGLTDTQYF.

This clone was detected only a few times. The chain combines TRBV28 with TRBJ1-2, with TRBD1 as a possible D gene (5 bases). The germline V gene encodes CDR1 MDHEN and CDR2 SYDVKM. The CDR3 has 15 residues. With 8 bases removed from V and 3 bases from J, the gap between germline ends came to 19 bases. The CDR3 loop is CASSTLGGVDYGYTF. The CDR3 coding sequence is TGTGCCAGCTCAACCCTGGGGGGGGTGGACTATGGCTACACCTTC.

The rearrangement links TRBV7-2 to TRBJ2-5, with a possible D match to TRBD2 (6 bases). In germline, CDR1 is SGHTA, CDR2 FQGNSA. The V gene lost 0 bases and the J gene lost 4 bases, with 12 bases spanning the gap. The CDR3 length is 15 residues. This CDR3 is CASSLALETRETQYF. The CDR3 DNA reads as TGTGCCAGCAGCTTAGCGCTCGAGACTAGAGAGACCCAGTACTTC.

This sequence joins TRBV6-6 and TRBJ2-7; TRBD2 matches at 8 bases. The CDR3 has 14 amino acids. Germline lookup yields CDR1 MNHNY and CDR2 SVGAGI (reference sequence). V was pared by 2 bases and J by 6 bases, with 6 bases of the junction left unmatched. The chain's CDR3 is CASSYPPGGIEQYF. The CDR3 coding sequence is TGTGCCAGCAGTTACCCCCCGGGAGGGATCGAGCAGTACTTC.

V and J are TRBV2 and TRBJ1-5; D unclear. Germline CDR1 is SNHLY and CDR2 is FYNNEI. The CDR3 runs 12 residues. V was clipped by 0 bases and J by 7 bases, with 4 bases between them. In DNA, the CDR3 is TGTGCCAGCAGTGAAGCGCGCCAGCCCCAGCATTTT. This codes for CASSEARQPQHF.

There are a few counts of this clone. This chain joins TRBV19 and TRBJ1-1; D not certain. This CDR3 spans 14 amino acids. Trimming pared 6 bases from V and 3 bases from J, leaving 14 bases between. CDR1 and CDR2 from the germline V gene are LNHDA and SQIVND (reference sequence). CDR3 residues: CASSTGWADTEAFF. DNA of the CDR3: TGTGCCAGTAGCACCGGTTGGGCAGACACTGAAGCTTTCTTT.

The rearrangement uses TRBV11-3 and TRBJ2-7, with 12 bases lining up with TRBD1. This CDR3 is 14 amino acids long. V gave up 5 bases and J gave up 6 bases; unmatched junction bases: 5. Germline CDR1 SGHNT, CDR2 YENEEA. Written as DNA, the CDR3 is TGTGCCAGCAGCCGGGGACAGGGGGCCCCCGAGCAGTACTTC. Its translation: CASSRGQGAPEQYF.

CDR3 in DNA: TGTGCCATCAGGACAGCACAAAACTATGGCTACACCTTC. It encodes CAIRTAQNYGYTF. The chain has TRBV19 and TRBJ1-2; possible D gene TRBD1, 6 bases. Germline lookup yields CDR1 LNHDA and CDR2 SQIVND (reference sequence). Trimming pared 10 bases from V and 2 bases from J, leaving 14 bases between. This CDR3 has 13 amino acids. The whole variable domain, remainder taken from reference TRBV19 and TRBJ1-2, is DGGITQSPKYLFRKEGQNVTLSCEQNLNHDAMYWYRQDPGQGLRLIYYSQIVNDFQKGDIAEGYSVSREKKESFPLTVTSAQKNPTAFYLCAIRTAQNYGYTFGSGTRLTVV.

The chain has TRBV29-1 and TRBJ1-2, with 8 bases that match TRBD1. The CDR3 runs to 12 residues. With 6 bases clipped from V and 2 bases from J, the junction kept 2 bases outside the gene matches. Germline loops: CDR1 SQVTM, CDR2 ANQGSEA. The CDR3 region is CSVRDRNYGYTF. In nucleotides, the CDR3 is TGCAGCGTCCGGGACAGGAACTATGGCTACACCTTC.

This clone was counted between two and nine times. Other nucleotide sequences in the sample specify the same CDR3. The chain employs TRBV18 and TRBJ1-1; no firm D call. Germline-derived CDR1 and CDR2 are KGHSH and LQKENI. This CDR3 is 13 amino acids long. V was trimmed by 3 bases and J by 1 base, leaving 6 bases between them. The CDR3 DNA reads TGTGCCAGCTCACCTTCAGGGAACACTGAAGCTTTCTTT. This translates into CASSPSGNTEAFF.